This TCR beta chain was recovered during a study of cytomegalovirus exposure and HLA in healthy donors. Study findings and constraints: Later on, an analysis found that several of the most significant clusters appeared to be linked to common viral pathogens, which included parvovirus B19.

From germline, CDR1 is MNHNY and CDR2 SVGAGI (reference sequence). The CDR3 covers 12 residues. V gave up 2 bases and J gave up 3 bases, with 4 bases separating them. The donors comprised healthy bone marrow donors. Turning to this clone: Its antigen is currently unknown.

PCR employed 60 Vbeta and 13 Jbeta primers. Clones were sequenced by immunoSEQ multiplex PCR, and TCRdb holds only the in-frame ones, with some missing. The sample table includes 200,000 to 250,000 clones. Sequencing used PBMCs. This TCR came from a girl aged 2 to 9 in good health and CMV-seropositive. The chain has TRBV6-6 and TRBJ1-2, with no clear D. The chain's CDR3 is CASSYADYGYTF. The DNA for the CDR3 is TGTGCCAGCAGTTACGCGGACTATGGCTACACCTTC.